The 2 T cell receptor beta chains below come from one sample, sequenced in a study of Ad26.COV2.S vaccination and SARS-CoV-2 variants. The repertoire was sequenced with immunoSEQ multiplex PCR; TCRdb's copy has only in-frame clones and lacks some. The data hold around 300,000 clones, with around nine tenths observed a single time. Treatment denoted: about 20 received Ad26.COV2.S at low or high dose, single or two shots; about 5 received placebo; per-sample allocation not given. Specimen acquisition occurred on day 63 following the initial vaccine or placebo injection. The specimen comprised peripheral blood, sampled in a trial of Ad26.COV2.S vaccine versus placebo. The source of these receptors is a person aged 18-65 years who received the Ad26.COV2.S COVID-19 vaccine or a placebo.

V is TRBV5-1 and J is TRBJ2-1; 10 positions agree with TRBD2. J lost 6 bases, V lost 4 bases, and 10 bases had no gene match. CDR3 length: 16 residues. Germline V gene lookup returns CDR1 SGHRS and CDR2 YFSETQ. CDR3: CASSPFASGGINEQFF. The CDR3 DNA reads TGCGCCAGCAGCCCTTTCGCTAGCGGGGGTATCAATGAGCAGTTCTTC.

The rearrangement joins TRBV7-9 to TRBJ2-7; 8 nucleotides agree with TRBD1. Germline CDR1 and CDR2: SEHNR and FQNEAQ (reference sequence). This CDR3 region has 16 residues. V trimming: 5 bases; J trimming: 4 bases; junction bases outside the gene matches: 13. This chain's CDR3 is CASSPTSGGAVYEQYF. The CDR3 DNA is TGTGCCAGCAGCCCCACATCAGGGGGCGCGGTGTACGAGCAGTACTTC.